This T cell receptor beta chain is drawn from a study of blood T cells in healthy people across ages. The CDR3 is 19 amino acids. Unmatched junction bases numbered 14, after V lost 0 bases and J lost 5 bases. Germline lookup yields CDR1 SGHRS and CDR2 YFSETQ. Primers used in a second PCR of roughly 6 to 11 cycles were a sample-barcoded 5' primer and a J-beta primer mix. In TCRdb, the 5' RACE reads were re-called with MiXCR into one record per CDR3 protein. The sample consists of roughly 800,000 distinct CDR3 sequences, about 53% of them appearing once. J is TRBJ2-2 and V is TRBV5-1; 9 positions agree with TRBD2. The sequence derives from a man older than 75 in good health. Material: blood. The CDR3 nucleotides are TGCGCCAGCAGCTTGGACGGCTTGGTAGCGGGAGTTAGGACCGGGGAGCTGTTTTTT. Translation gives CASSLDGLVAGVRTGELFF.